This T cell receptor (beta chain) came from a study of blood T cell repertoires in COVID-19. V was shortened by 0 bases and J by 2 bases, with 13 bases between the two germline ends. The CDR3 is made up of 16 amino acids. Germline CDR1 and CDR2: LNHDA and SQIVND (reference sequence). Only in-frame clones appear in the TCRdb table, and some are missing; sequencing was by immunoSEQ multiplex PCR. The table shows some 180,000 clones, with about 83% occurring only once. The participants were between roughly 18 and 89 years old and came from roughly 25 US areas. V and J are TRBV19 and TRBJ1-2; D is unclear. The clonotype originates from a woman in her thirties who had been exposed to COVID-19. The sample comprised PBMCs or T cells enriched from blood (not recorded which). CDR3 amino acids: CASSIDIVAVNYGYTF. In DNA form, the CDR3 reads TGTGCCAGTAGTATAGATATCGTCGCGGTAAACTATGGCTACACCTTC. Filled out from reference TRBV19 and TRBJ1-2, the complete variable domain reads DGGITQSPKYLFRKEGQNVTLSCEQNLNHDAMYWYRQDPGQGLRLIYYSQIVNDFQKGDIAEGYSVSREKKESFPLTVTSAQKNPTAFYLCASSIDIVAVNYGYTFGSGTRLTVV.